Following are 5 T cell receptor beta chains from one sample sequenced in a study of T cells of healthy individuals. MiXCR was run by TCRdb on the 5' RACE reads, yielding one entry per CDR3 protein. The sample lists fewer than 70,000 distinct CDR3 sequences, approximately 15% occurring once. These receptors were collected from a human donor in good health.

This clonotype was seen repeatedly, ten times or more. The chain has TRBV24-1 and TRBJ2-7; no clear D. The germline CDR1 and CDR2 sequences are KGHDR and SFDVKD. The CDR3 totals 12 residues. V lost 5 bases, J lost 7 bases, and 11 bases lay in between. CDR3 DNA: TGTGCCACCAGTGCGGAGAGGCGGGAGCAGTACTTC. Its translation is CATSAERREQYF.

This clonotype was seen ten or more times. The rearrangement links TRBV7-9 to TRBJ2-7, with TRBD1 as a possible D gene (6 bases). Trimming stripped 5 bases from V and 1 base from J, with 12 bases between. Germline V gene data show CDR1 as SEHNR and CDR2 as FQNEAQ (reference sequence). The CDR3 covers 14 residues. The CDR3 sequence is CASSPRQESYEQYF. CDR3 coding DNA: TGTGCCAGCAGCCCGAGACAGGAATCCTACGAGCAGTACTTC.

This clonotype came up a few times. The rearrangement links TRBV7-8 to TRBJ2-2; D remains unclear. The CDR3 totals 16 residues. Trimming left V 3 bases short and J 6 bases short, with 17 bases between. Germline assignment: CDR1 SGHVS and CDR2 FQNEAQ. The DNA for the CDR3 is TGTGCCAGCAGCTTTGAGCGATCTTTGTCCTCCGGGGAGCTGTTTTTT. This translates into CASSFERSLSSGELFF.

Many counts were recorded for this clonotype. The chain has TRBV10-1 and TRBJ2-7, with no clear D. This CDR3 contains 19 residues. V was cut by 0 bases and J by 3 bases, with 24 bases left in between. The germline V gene has CDR1 WNHNN and CDR2 SYGVQD (reference sequence). DNA of the CDR3: TGCGCCAGCAGTGAGTCAGGGTCCAGGCCCCGCTCCCTCCGCTACGAGCAGTACTTC. Translating it yields CASSESGSRPRSLRYEQYF.

The rearrangement links TRBV29-1 to TRBJ2-3; 10 nucleotides line up with TRBD1. Germline values: CDR1 SQVTM, CDR2 ANQGSEA. V shed 0 bases, J shed 4 bases, and the junction held 7 bases outside the gene matches. The CDR3 length is 16 residues. CDR3 sequence (DNA): TGCAGCGTTGAAGATCTCGGGGACAGGGGTTCAGATACGCAGTATTTT. Translating it yields CSVEDLGDRGSDTQYF.